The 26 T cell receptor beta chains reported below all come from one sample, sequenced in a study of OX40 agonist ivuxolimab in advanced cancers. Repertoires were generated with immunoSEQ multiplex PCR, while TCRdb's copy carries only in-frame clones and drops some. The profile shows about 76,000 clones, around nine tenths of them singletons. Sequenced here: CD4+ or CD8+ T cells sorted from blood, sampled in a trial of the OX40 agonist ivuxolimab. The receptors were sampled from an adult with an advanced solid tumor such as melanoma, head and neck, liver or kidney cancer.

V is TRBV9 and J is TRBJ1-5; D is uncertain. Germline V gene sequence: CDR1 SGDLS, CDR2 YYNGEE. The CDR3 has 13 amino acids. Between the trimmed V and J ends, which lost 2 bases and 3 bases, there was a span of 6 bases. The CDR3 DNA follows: TGTGCCAGCAGCGTCTGGCCCAATCAGCCCCAGCATTTT. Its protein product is CASSVWPNQPQHF.

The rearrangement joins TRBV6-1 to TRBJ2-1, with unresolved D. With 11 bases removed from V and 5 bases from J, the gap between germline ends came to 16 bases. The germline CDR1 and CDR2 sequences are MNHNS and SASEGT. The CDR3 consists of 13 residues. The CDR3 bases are TGTGCCCTTGTAAGGATGCAGAACAATGAGCAGTTCTTC. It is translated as CALVRMQNNEQFF.

The CDR3 spells CASSLLRGAGVSYEQYF. In DNA, the CDR3 is TGTGCCAGCAGCCTATTAAGGGGAGCAGGAGTATCCTACGAGCAGTACTTC. The genes are TRBV5-6 and TRBJ2-7, with D perhaps assigned TRBD1 or TRBD2 (5 bases each). The V and J ends lost 4 bases and 1 base respectively, with 21 bases between them. There are 17 residues in the CDR3. CDR1 and CDR2 from the germline V gene are SGHDT and YYEEEE.

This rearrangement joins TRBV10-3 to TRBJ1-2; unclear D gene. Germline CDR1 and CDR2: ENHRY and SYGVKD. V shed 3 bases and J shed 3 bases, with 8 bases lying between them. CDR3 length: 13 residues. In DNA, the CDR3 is TGTGCCATCAGTGACTCCAGTGACTATGGCTACACCTTC. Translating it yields CAISDSSDYGYTF.

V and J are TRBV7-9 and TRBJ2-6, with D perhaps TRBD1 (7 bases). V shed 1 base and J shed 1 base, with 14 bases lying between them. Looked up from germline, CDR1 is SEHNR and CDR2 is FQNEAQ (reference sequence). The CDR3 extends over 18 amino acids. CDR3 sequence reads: CASSLGQGGISGANVLTF. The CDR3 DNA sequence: TGTGCCAGCAGCTTAGGTCAGGGGGGTATATCTGGGGCCAACGTCCTGACTTTC. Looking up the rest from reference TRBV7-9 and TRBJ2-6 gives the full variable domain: DTGVSQNPRHKITKRGQNVTFRCDPISEHNRLYWYRQTLGQGPEFLTYFQNEAQLEKSRLLSDRFSAERPKGSFSTLEIQRTEQGDSAMYLCASSLGQGGISGANVLTFGAGSRLTVL.

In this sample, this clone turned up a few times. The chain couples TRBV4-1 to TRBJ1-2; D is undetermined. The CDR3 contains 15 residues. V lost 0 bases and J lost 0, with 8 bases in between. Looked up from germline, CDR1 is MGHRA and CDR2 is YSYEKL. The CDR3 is CASSQEGAPNYGYTF. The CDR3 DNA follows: TGCGCCAGCAGCCAAGAAGGCGCGCCTAACTATGGCTACACCTTC.

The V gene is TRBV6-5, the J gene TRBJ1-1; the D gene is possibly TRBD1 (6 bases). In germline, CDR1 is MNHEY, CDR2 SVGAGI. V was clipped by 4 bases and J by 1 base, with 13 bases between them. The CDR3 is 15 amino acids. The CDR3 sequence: CASSSKGESNTEAFF. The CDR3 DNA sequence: TGTGCCAGCAGTTCTAAGGGGGAGTCGAACACTGAAGCTTTCTTT.

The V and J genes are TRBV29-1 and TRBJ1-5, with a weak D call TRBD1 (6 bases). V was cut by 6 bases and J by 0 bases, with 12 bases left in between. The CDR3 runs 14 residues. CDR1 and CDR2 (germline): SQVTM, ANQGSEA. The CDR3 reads CSVRDTHSNQPQHF. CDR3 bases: TGCAGCGTCCGGGACACCCATAGCAATCAGCCCCAGCATTTT.

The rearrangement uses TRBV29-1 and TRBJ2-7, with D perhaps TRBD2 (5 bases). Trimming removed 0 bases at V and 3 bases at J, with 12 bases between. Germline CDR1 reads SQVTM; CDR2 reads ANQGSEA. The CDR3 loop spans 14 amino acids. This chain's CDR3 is CSVEDERGNYEQYF. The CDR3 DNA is TGCAGCGTTGAAGACGAACGAGGGAACTACGAGCAGTACTTC.

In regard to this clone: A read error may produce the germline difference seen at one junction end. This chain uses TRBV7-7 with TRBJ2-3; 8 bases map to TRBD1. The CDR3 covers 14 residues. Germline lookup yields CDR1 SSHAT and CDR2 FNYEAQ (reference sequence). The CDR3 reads CASSHGQGGDTQYF. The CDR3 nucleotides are TGTGCTAGCAGCCACGGACAGGGCGGGGATACGCAGTATTTT. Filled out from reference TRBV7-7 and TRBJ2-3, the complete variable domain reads GAGVSQSPRYKVTKRGQDVTLRCDPISSHATLYWYQQALGQGPEFLTYFNYEAQPDKSGLPSDRFSAERPEGSISTLTIQRTEQRDSAMYRCASSHGQGGDTQYFGPGTRLTVL.

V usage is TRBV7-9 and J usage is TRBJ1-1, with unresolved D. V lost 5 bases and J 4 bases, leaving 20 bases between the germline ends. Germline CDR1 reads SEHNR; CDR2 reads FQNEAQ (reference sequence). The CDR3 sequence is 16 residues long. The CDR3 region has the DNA TGTGCCAGCAGCACCAACGAGATATTCTGGGGCACTGAAGCTTTCTTT. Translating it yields CASSTNEIFWGTEAFF.

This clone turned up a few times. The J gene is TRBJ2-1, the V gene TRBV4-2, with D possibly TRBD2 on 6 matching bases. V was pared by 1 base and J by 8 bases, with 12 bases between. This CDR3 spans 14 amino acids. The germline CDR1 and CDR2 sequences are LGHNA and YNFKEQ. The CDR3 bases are TGTGCCAGCAGCCAAGTTTGGTGGAGGGATGAGCAGTTCTTC. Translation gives CASSQVWWRDEQFF.

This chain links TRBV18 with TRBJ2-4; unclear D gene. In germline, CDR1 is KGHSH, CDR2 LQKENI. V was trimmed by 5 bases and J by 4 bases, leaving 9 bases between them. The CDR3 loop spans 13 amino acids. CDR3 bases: TGTGCCAGCTCAGTGGTAGTTAAAAACATTCAGTACTTC. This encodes CASSVVVKNIQYF.

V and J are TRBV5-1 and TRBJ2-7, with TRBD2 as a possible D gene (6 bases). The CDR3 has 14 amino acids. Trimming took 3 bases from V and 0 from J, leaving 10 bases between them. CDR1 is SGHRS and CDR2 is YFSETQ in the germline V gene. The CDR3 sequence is CASSSRRGSYEQYF. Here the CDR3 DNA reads TGCGCCAGCAGCTCCCGGCGGGGCTCCTACGAGCAGTACTTC.

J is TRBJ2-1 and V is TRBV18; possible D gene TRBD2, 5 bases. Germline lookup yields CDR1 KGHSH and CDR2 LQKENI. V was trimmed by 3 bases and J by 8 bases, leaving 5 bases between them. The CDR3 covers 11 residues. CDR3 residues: CASSPRDEQFF. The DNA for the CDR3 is TGTGCCAGCTCACCGAGGGATGAGCAGTTCTTC.

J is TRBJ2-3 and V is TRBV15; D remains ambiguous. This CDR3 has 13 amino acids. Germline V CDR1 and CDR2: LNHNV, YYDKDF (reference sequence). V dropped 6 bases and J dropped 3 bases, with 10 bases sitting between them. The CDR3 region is CATSGGATDTQYF. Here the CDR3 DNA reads TGTGCCACCAGTGGTGGTGCGACAGATACGCAGTATTTT.

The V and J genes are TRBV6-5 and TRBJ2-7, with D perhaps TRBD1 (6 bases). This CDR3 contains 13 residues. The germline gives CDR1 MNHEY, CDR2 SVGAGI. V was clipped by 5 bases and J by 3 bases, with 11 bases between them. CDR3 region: CASSRQDLYEQYF. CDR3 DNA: TGTGCCAGCAGTCGACAGGACCTCTACGAGCAGTACTTC.

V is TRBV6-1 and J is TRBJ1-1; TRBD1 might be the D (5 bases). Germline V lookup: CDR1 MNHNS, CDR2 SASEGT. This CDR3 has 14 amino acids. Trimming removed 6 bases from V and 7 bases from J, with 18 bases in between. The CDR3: CASSYQGGTFEAFF. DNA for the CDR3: TGTGCCAGCAGCTACCAAGGAGGGACTTTTGAAGCTTTCTTT.

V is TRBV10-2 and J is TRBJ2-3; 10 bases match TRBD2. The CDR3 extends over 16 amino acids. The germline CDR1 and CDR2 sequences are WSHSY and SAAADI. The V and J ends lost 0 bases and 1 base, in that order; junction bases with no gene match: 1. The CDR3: CASSESGTSGTDTQYF. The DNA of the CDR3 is TGCGCCAGCAGTGAGTCAGGGACTAGCGGCACAGATACGCAGTATTTT.

The CDR3 reads CASGLANIVMGGDATEAFF. In DNA form, the CDR3 reads TGTGCTAGTGGTTTGGCGAACATCGTGATGGGGGGCGACGCCACTGAAGCTTTCTTT. This sequence joins TRBV12-5 and TRBJ1-1, with D possibly TRBD1 on 6 matching bases. The CDR3 runs 19 residues. Trimming pared 1 base from V and 4 bases from J, leaving 25 bases between. The V gene's germline CDR1 is LGHNT and CDR2 FRNRAP.

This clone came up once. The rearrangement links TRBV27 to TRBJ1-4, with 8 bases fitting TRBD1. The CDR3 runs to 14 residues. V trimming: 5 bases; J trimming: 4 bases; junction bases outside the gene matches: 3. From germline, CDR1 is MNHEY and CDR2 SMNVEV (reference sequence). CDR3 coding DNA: TGTGCCAGCAGTCGGGACAGGAATAATGAAAAACTGTTTTTT. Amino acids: CASSRDRNNEKLFF.

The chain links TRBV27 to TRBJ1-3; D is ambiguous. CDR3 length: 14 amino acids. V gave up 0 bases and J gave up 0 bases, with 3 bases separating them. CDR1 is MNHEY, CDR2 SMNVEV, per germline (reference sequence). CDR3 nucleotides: TGTGCCAGCAGTTTATCAAACTCTGGAAACACCATATATTTT. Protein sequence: CASSLSNSGNTIYF.

For the CDR3, the DNA is TGTGCCAGTAGTATAGCAGGGGGGACAGGGGCCTACGAGCAGTACTTC. It translates to CASSIAGGTGAYEQYF. The rearrangement joins TRBV19 to TRBJ2-7, with 10 nucleotides matching TRBD1. The germline CDR1 and CDR2 sequences are LNHDA and SQIVND (reference sequence). The V and J ends lost 1 base and 2 bases, in that order; junction bases with no gene match: 5. CDR3 length: 16 amino acids. The full variable domain, rest sourced from reference TRBV19 and TRBJ2-7, is DGGITQSPKYLFRKEGQNVTLSCEQNLNHDAMYWYRQDPGQGLRLIYYSQIVNDFQKGDIAEGYSVSREKKESFPLTVTSAQKNPTAFYLCASSIAGGTGAYEQYFGPGTRLTVT.

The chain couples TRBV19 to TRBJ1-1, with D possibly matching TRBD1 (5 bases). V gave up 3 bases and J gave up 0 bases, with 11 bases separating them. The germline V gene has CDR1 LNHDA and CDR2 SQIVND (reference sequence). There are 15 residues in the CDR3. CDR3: CASSIGRGLNTEAFF. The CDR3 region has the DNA TGTGCCAGTAGTATCGGGAGGGGTTTGAACACTGAAGCTTTCTTT.

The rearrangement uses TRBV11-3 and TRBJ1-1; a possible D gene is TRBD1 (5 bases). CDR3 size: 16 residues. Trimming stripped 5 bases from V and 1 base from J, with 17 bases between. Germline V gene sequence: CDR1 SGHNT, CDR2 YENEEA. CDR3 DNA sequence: TGTGCCAGCAGCCTATACCGTTGGGGCGGGAACACTGAAGCTTTCTTT. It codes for CASSLYRWGGNTEAFF.

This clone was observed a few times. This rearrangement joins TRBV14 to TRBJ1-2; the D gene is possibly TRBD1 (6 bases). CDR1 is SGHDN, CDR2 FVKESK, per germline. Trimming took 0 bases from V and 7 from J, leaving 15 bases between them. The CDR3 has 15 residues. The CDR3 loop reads CASSQDLGAGGGYTF. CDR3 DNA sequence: TGTGCCAGCAGCCAAGACCTGGGGGCAGGCGGTGGCTACACCTTC.